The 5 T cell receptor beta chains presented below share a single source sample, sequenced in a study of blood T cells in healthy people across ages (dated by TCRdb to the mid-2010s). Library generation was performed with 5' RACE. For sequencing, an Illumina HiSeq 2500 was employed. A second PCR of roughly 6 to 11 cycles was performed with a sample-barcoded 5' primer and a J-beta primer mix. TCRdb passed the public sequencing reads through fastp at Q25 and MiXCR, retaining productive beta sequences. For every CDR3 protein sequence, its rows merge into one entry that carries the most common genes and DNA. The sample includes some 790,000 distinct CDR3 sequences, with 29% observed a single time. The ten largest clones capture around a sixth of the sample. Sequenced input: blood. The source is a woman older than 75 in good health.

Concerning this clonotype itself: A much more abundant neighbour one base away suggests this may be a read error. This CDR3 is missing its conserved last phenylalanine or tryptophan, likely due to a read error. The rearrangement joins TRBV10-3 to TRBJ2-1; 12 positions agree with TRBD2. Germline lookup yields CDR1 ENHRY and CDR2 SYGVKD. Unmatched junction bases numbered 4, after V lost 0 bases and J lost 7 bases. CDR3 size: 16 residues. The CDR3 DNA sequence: TGTGCCATCAGTGAGTCAGGACTAGCGGGGAGAAATGAGCAGTTCTGC. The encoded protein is CAISESGLAGRNEQFC.

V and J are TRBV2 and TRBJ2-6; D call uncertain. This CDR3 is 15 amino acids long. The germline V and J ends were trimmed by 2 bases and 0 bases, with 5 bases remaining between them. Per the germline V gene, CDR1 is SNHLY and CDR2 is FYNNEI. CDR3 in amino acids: CASSEPSSGANVLTF. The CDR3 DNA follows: TGTGCCAGCAGTGAACCCTCCTCTGGGGCCAACGTCCTGACTTTC.

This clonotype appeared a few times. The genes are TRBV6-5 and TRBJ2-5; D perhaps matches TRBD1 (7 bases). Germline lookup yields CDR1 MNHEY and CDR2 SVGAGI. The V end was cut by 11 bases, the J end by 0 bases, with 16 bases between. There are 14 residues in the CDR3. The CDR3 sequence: CAAGGPNHQETQYF. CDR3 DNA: TGTGCCGCAGGGGGGCCAAACCACCAAGAGACCCAGTACTTC.

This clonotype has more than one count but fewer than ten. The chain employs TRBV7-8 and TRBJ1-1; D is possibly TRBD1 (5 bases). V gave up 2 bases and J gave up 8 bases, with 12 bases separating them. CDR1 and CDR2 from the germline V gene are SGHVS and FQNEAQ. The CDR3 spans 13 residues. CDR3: CASSLSAGREAFF. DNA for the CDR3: TGTGCCAGCAGCTTATCGGCAGGGAGAGAAGCTTTCTTT.

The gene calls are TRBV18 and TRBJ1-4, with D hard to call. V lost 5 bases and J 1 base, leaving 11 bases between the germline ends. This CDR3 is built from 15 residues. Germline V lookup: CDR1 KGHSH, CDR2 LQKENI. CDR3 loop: CASSGTQGTNEKLFF. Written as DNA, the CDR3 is TGTGCCAGCTCAGGAACACAAGGAACTAATGAAAAACTGTTTTTT.